This TCR beta chain was sequenced in a study of control samples from healthy donors and cancer patients. The data were produced by immunoSEQ multiplex PCR, yet TCRdb's version contains in-frame clones alone and is incomplete. Here the sample spans 150,000 to 200,000 clones, around 96% being singletons. V shed 4 bases and J shed 0 bases, with 10 bases lying between them. Germline assignment: CDR1 SNHLY and CDR2 FYNNEI. This CDR3 has 15 amino acids. The TCR comes from a woman in her forties in good health. The chain is built from TRBV2 and TRBJ2-1; weak D call: TRBD2 (5 bases). The sequencing sample was made of blood. CDR3 residues: CASSVDYYSYNEQFF. CDR3 bases: TGTGCCAGCAGTGTTGACTACTACTCCTACAATGAGCAGTTCTTC. The whole variable domain, remainder taken from reference TRBV2 and TRBJ2-1, is EPEVTQTPSHQVTQMGQEVILRCVPISNHLYFYWYRQILGQKVEFLVSFYNNEISEKSEIFDDQFSVERPDGSNFTLKIRSTKLEDSAMYFCASSVDYYSYNEQFFGPGTRLTVL.